These 3 T cell receptor beta chains were sequenced from one sample in a study of cytomegalovirus exposure and HLA in healthy donors. Profiled with immunoSEQ multiplex PCR; TCRdb holds only in-frame clones, not every one. The repertoire holds more than 130,000 clones, with about 91% as singletons. The sample taken for sequencing was PBMCs. These receptors came from a woman under 30 in good health and CMV-seropositive.

This clone was seen a handful of times. This sequence joins TRBV15 and TRBJ2-1; maybe TRBD2 (5 bases). Trimming removed 5 bases at V and 7 bases at J, with 21 bases between. This CDR3 has 16 residues. Germline V gene sequence: CDR1 LNHNV, CDR2 YYDKDF (reference sequence). CDR3 sequence (DNA): TGTGCCACCAGCCCCAGCTCCCAGCGGCACGTAAATGAGCAGTTCTTC. Amino acids: CATSPSSQRHVNEQFF. The full variable domain, with the rest looked up from reference TRBV15 and TRBJ2-1, is DAMVIQNPRYQVTQFGKPVTLSCSQTLNHNVMYWYQQKSSQAPKLLFHYYDKDFNNEADTPDNFQSRRPNTSFCFLDIRSPGLGDTAMYLCATSPSSQRHVNEQFFGPGTRLTVL.

The chain links TRBV14 to TRBJ2-1; no definite D call. Deletions cut 1 base from V and 2 bases from J, with 9 bases between. This CDR3 region has 15 residues. Germline V gene data show CDR1 as SGHDN and CDR2 as FVKESK. The DNA for the CDR3 is TGTGCCAGCAGCCAAGGCCGAGGCGCCTACAATGAGCAGTTCTTC. Protein product: CASSQGRGAYNEQFF.

J is TRBJ2-7 and V is TRBV7-2; TRBD1 agrees at 9 bases. The CDR3 consists of 15 residues. In germline, CDR1 is SGHTA, CDR2 FQGNSA. Unmatched junction bases numbered 5, after V lost 1 base and J lost 4 bases. Here the CDR3 reads CASSLGGTGRYEQYF. As DNA, the CDR3 is TGTGCCAGCAGCTTAGGCGGGACAGGGCGGTACGAGCAGTACTTC.